This T cell receptor (beta chain) emerged from a study of response to subunit inactivated influenza vaccine. This clonotype has ten or more counts. TCRdb re-called the RT-PCR reads through MiXCR, storing one row per CDR3 protein. The sample has about 700,000 distinct CDR3 sequences, approximately 15% seen once; the top ten hold 6.5% to 8.5%. The CDR3 is made up of 12 amino acids. Trimming at V came to 8 bases and at J to 5 bases, leaving 7 bases not matched to a gene. Per germline, CDR1 DFQATT and CDR2 SNEGSKA (reference sequence). The specimen comprised PBMCs from blood, sampled approximately 15 days before vaccination. The sequence came from a man aged 50-60 years who received an inactivated influenza vaccine. The V call is TRBV20-1, the J call TRBJ2-7, with 9 positions matching TRBD2. The chain's CDR3 is CSQEREVHEQYF. Written as DNA, the CDR3 is TGCAGTCAGGAGCGGGAGGTCCACGAGCAGTACTTC.